This entry describes one T cell receptor beta chain. The antigen is undetermined. The germline gene is not matched at one end of the junction; a read error may be the cause. The CD3+ T cells first had an overnight rest without serum. The sample comes from a study of T cell repertoires and leukemia-associated antigens. Notes on the study in general: Vbeta, Jbeta, VDJ rearrangement and unique CDR3 counts did not differ significantly across four groups.

The CDR3 is made up of 14 amino acids. Germline V gene sequence: CDR1 LGHDT, CDR2 YNNKEL (reference sequence). TCRdb passed the 5' RACE reads through MiXCR, listing each CDR3 protein once. The data show about 15,000 distinct CDR3 sequences, roughly 40% seen once. This sequence joins TRBV3-1 and TRBJ2-5, with a possible D match to TRBD1 (6 bases). This clonotype originated in a female donor in good health. The sample comprised CD3+ T cells sorted from blood and cultured. In nucleotides, the CDR3 is TGTGCCCGCAGCCAAGAAGGGGGACAAAAGACCCAGTACTTC. This sequence encodes CARSQEGGQKTQYF.